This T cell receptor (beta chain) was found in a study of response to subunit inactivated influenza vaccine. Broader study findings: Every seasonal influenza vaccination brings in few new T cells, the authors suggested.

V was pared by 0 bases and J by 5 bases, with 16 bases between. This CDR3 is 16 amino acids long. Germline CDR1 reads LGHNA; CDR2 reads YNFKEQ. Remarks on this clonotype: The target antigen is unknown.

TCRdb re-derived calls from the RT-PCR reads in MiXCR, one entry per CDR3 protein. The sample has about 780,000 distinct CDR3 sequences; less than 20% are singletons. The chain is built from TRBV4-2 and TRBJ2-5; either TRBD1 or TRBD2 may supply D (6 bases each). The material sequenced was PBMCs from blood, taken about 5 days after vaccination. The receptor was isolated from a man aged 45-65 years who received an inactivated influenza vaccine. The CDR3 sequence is CASSQDQGGRRETQYF. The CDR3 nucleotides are TGTGCCAGCAGCCAAGATCAAGGGGGGAGGAGGGAGACCCAGTACTTC.